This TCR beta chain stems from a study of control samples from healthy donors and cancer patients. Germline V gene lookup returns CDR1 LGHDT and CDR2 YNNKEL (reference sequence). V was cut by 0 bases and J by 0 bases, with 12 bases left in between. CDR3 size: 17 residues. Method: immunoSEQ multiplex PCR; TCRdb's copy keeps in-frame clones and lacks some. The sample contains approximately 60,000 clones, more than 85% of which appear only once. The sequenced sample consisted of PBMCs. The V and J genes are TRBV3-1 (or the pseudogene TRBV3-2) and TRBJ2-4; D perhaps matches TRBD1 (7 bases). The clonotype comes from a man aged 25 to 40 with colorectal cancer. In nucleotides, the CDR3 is TGTGCCAGCAGCCAAGAGCAGGGGGGTCTAGCCAAAAACATTCAGTACTTC. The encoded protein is CASSQEQGGLAKNIQYF.